This T cell receptor (beta chain) is drawn from a study of response to subunit inactivated influenza vaccine. TCRdb independently ran MiXCR on the RT-PCR reads; one entry per CDR3 protein. The table records 450,000 to 600,000 distinct CDR3 sequences, approximately 15% of them present only once. Trimming pared 7 bases from V and 1 base from J, leaving 14 bases between. The germline V gene encodes CDR1 SGHTA and CDR2 FQGNSA. CDR3 length equals 15 residues. Study conclusions and caveats: The authors offered the suggestion that each seasonal influenza vaccination recruits few new T cells.

This clonotype was counted between two and nine times. What it recognizes is unknown. This sequence joins TRBV7-2 and TRBJ2-1, with D unclear. The sample was CD4+ T cells sorted from PBMCs, taken 23 months after vaccination. The origin of this receptor is a man aged 50 to 75 who received an inactivated influenza vaccine. The CDR3, as DNA: TGTGCCAGCATCCTACTCCGGCGGTCCTACAATGAGCAGTTCTTC. Translation: CASILLRRSYNEQFF.